This T cell receptor beta chain appears in the sequencing data of a study of blood T cells in healthy people across ages. Germline V gene sequence: CDR1 MNHEY, CDR2 SVGAGI. The V end was cut by 0 bases, the J end by 4 bases, with 15 bases between. The CDR3 sequence is 16 residues long. Each of the donors had approximately 10 milliliters of peripheral blood drawn into EDTA-treated Vacutainer tubes. With a J-beta primer mix and a sample-barcoded 5' primer, a second PCR ran about 6 to 11 cycles. Each CDR3 protein is one row after TCRdb ran MiXCR on the 5' RACE reads. Of about a million distinct CDR3 sequences listed, 35% to 45% are singletons.

The receptor was isolated from a man in his late teens or twenties in good health. The sample was blood. The chain links TRBV6-5 to TRBJ1-1; no firm D call. This chain's CDR3 is CASSYSPTREATEAFF. For the CDR3, the DNA is TGTGCCAGCAGTTACTCCCCGACTCGCGAGGCCACTGAAGCTTTCTTT.